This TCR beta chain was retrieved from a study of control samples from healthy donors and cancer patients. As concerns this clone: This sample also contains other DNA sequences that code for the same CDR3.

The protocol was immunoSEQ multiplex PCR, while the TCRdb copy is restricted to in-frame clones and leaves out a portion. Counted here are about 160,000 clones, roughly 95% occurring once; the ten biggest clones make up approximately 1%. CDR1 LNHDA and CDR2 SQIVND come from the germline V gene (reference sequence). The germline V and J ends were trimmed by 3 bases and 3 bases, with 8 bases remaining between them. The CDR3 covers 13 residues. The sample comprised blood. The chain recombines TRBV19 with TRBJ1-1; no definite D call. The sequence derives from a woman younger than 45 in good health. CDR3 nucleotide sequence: TGTGCCAGTAGTATCAGCCAGGACACTGAAGCTTTCTTT. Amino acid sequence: CASSISQDTEAFF.